The next 5 T cell receptor beta chains were all read from a single sample in a study of technical replicates of blood from several donors. Assay used: immunoSEQ multiplex PCR; TCRdb lists only in-frame clones, some missing. Seen here are about 64,000 clones, 75% to 90% observed once, and the top ten hold around 5.1%. Sequenced: PBMCs. The receptors shown here come from a human donor in good health. Some clones in this sample may be carry-over from other donors' samples.

The V and J genes are TRBV19 and TRBJ2-7; tentative D call: TRBD1 (5 bases). The CDR3 contains 15 residues. Trimming stripped 5 bases from V and 0 bases from J, with 14 bases between. Germline assignment: CDR1 LNHDA and CDR2 SQIVND (reference sequence). The CDR3 is CASSPALGLSYEQYF. The CDR3, as DNA: TGTGCCAGTAGTCCCGCCCTGGGGCTCTCCTACGAGCAGTACTTC.

The CDR3 protein is CSVGGRARGDTQYF. CDR3 nucleotide sequence: TGCAGCGTTGGGGGCAGGGCCAGGGGAGATACGCAGTATTTT. The V and J genes are TRBV29-1 and TRBJ2-3; a weak D match, TRBD1 (6 bases). The CDR3 loop spans 14 amino acids. V lost 4 bases and J 5 bases, leaving 16 bases between the germline ends. Germline V gives CDR1 SQVTM, CDR2 ANQGSEA.

This clone came up once. The chain is built from TRBV11-2 and TRBJ2-7, with 9 nucleotides matching TRBD2. Trimming at V came to 7 bases and at J to 5 bases, leaving 9 bases not matched to a gene. In germline, CDR1 is SGHAT, CDR2 FQNNGV. The CDR3 is made up of 14 amino acids. CDR3 sequence reads: CASTTGLAFHEQYF. The CDR3 DNA reads as TGTGCCAGCACGACAGGACTAGCGTTCCACGAGCAGTACTTC.

The rearrangement joins TRBV11-2 to TRBJ2-1; 10 positions match TRBD2. V lost 8 bases, J lost 3 bases, and 10 bases stayed unmatched. CDR3 length: 16 residues. CDR1 and CDR2 from the germline V gene are SGHAT and FQNNGV. The CDR3 here is CASRPISGGHYNEQFF. The CDR3 nucleotides read TGTGCCAGCCGCCCCATTAGCGGGGGGCACTACAATGAGCAGTTCTTC.

This sequence joins TRBV6-5 and TRBJ2-1; tentatively, D is TRBD2 (6 bases). V was shortened by 5 bases and J by 5 bases, with 16 bases between the two germline ends. Germline values: CDR1 MNHEY, CDR2 SVGAGI. The CDR3 length is 15 residues. CDR3 amino acids: CASSAFGRDNNEQFF. The CDR3 nucleotides are TGTGCCAGCAGTGCCTTTGGGCGGGATAACAATGAGCAGTTCTTC.